Here is one T cell receptor beta chain with its context. Its antigen is not yet known. Base quality data are lacking; no much larger clone is found one base away. TCRbeta CDR3 regions were amplified from genomic DNA using the immunoSEQ Assay, a bias-controlled multiplex PCR. The authors processed their data as follows. Within the assay, amplification of reference gene primers was used to estimate how many nucleated cells each sample contained. To quantify the absolute abundance of each unique TCRbeta CDR3 rearrangement, sequence reads were collapsed and filtered. Productive Simpson clonality was computed per sample as the square root of Simpson's diversity index over productive rearrangements. What TCRdb holds here is the immuneACCESS table cut down to in-frame rearrangements. Part of the clones is not present; checked against another copy, under half of the missing clones reflect an unresolved V gene, and the others are unexplained. V, J and clone size derive from that table, while D and trimming were established from the DNA sequence. The sample table contains 200,000 to 250,000 clones; only one count was recorded for more than 70% of them. 10% to 15% of the sample is taken by the ten largest.

Whole blood was collected in K2EDTA tubes by collaborating institutions according to the institutions' own protocols. For TCRbeta analysis, collaborators shipped samples as frozen whole blood, isolated PBMCs, or DNA extracted from either of those sample types. These data come from a study of blood T cell repertoires in COVID-19 (dated by TCRdb to about 2020). With respect to the entire study: Collaborator samples came from the United States, Italy and Spain and covered acute and convalescent phases of COVID-19. The prospective study material was composed of cDNA or gDNA derived from T cells, B-cell-depleted T cells, or PBMCs. The dataset comprised deeply sampled blood TCRbeta repertoires from subjects exposed to, actively infected with, or recovered from COVID-19. The repertoires were made available in a free public database intended to serve as a resource for research on the immune response to SARS-CoV-2. Samples were obtained from the ongoing ImmuneRACE study (first 160 participants) and from over 1,000 subjects provided by 6 global collaborators. A de-identified subject ID, COVID-19 status, age in years and sex were almost always included in the sample metadata. Where available, HLA class I and class II types were obtained from metadata supplied by the sample provider rather than from assay-based typing. The paper as a whole reports these results and caveats: Clinical and demographic metadata were provided uncurated, with the amount varying by source and participant.

Including cysteine and phenylalanine, the CDR3 has 16 amino acids. CDR3 DNA only is kept here, 48 bases in frame from base 1. Sequences SGHNT (CDR1) and YYREEE (CDR2) are obtained from the germline V gene (reference sequence). Unmatched junction bases come to 7, with V trimmed by 3 bases and J by 2 bases. The material sequenced was peripheral blood. This clonotype was obtained from a man older than 75 with acute or convalescent COVID-19. The chain couples TRBV5-4 to TRBJ2-1; 8 central nucleotides agree with TRBD1. The DNA sequence is as follows: TGTGCCAGCAGCTCCCGGGCAGGGGGCCCCTACAATGAGCAGTTCTTC. It translates to CASSSRAGGPYNEQFF.